This T cell receptor (beta chain) was captured by sequencing in a study of T-cell reconstitution after alpha-beta-depleted transplantation in children. Study-wide results and caveats: Newly produced T cells mostly provided counts and TCRbeta diversity after one year, as hyperexpanded clones declined. Some patients showed high day-60 TCRbeta diversity, which derived from surviving recipient T cells and thymic progenitors.

At least ten counts were recorded for this clonotype. Its target is not known. Unique molecular identifiers were built into the TCRbeta library. In TCRdb, the PCR reads were re-called with MiXCR into one record per CDR3 protein. This sample has about 500,000 distinct CDR3 sequences, with 11% found just once. This sample comprised PBMCs, mostly from graft donor cells, obtained 180 days after TCRalphabeta/CD19-depleted stem cell transplant. This sequence originates from a female patient younger than 10 who had a stem cell transplant for aplastic anemia, so the T cells may come from the graft donor.

Written as DNA, the CDR3 is TGTGCCAGCAGCTTAGCCCTGCAGGGAGGCACTGAAGCTTTCTTT. It translates to CASSLALQGGTEAFF. V is TRBV7-9 and J is TRBJ1-1; D perhaps matches TRBD1 (5 bases). V lost 0 bases, J lost 4 bases, and 12 bases lay in between. The CDR3 runs 15 residues. Germline CDR1 is SEHNR and CDR2 is FQNEAQ (reference sequence).